This TCR beta chain emerged from a study of cytomegalovirus exposure and HLA in healthy donors. The germline V gene encodes CDR1 MGHRA and CDR2 YSYEKL. The CDR3 sequence is 16 residues long. The trim removed 3 bases at V and 6 bases at J, leaving 14 bases unmatched. Primers for the PCR totalled 60 Vbeta and 13 Jbeta. Sequencing used immunoSEQ multiplex PCR; TCRdb keeps in-frame clones, though not all of them. The sample shows over 95,000 clones, about 80% of them seen only once. Sequences were obtained from PBMCs. This TCR was recovered from a human donor in good health. The chain has TRBV4-1 and TRBJ2-7; TRBD1 aligns across 7 bases. CDR3 sequence (DNA): TGCGCCAGCAGCCACAGAGGCGGACAGGTCGGATCCGAGCAGTACTTC. Amino acids: CASSHRGGQVGSEQYF.